This TCR beta chain was sequenced in a study of Ad26.COV2.S vaccination and SARS-CoV-2 variants. Treatment: around 19 received Ad26.COV2.S at low or high dose, single or two shots; roughly five received placebo; per-sample allocation not given. It was on day 63 after the first vaccine or placebo injection that samples were taken. The germline V gene has CDR1 KGHSH and CDR2 LQKENI. The CDR3 contains 14 residues. V lost 6 bases and J lost 4, with 15 bases in between. Sequenced by immunoSEQ multiplex PCR; TCRdb stores in-frame clones only, minus some. The repertoire has 300,000 to 400,000 clones, 70% to 90% of them found once; the top ten carry about 3.3%.

The sample in question was peripheral blood, obtained in a trial of Ad26.COV2.S vaccine versus placebo. This clonotype was sampled from a person between 18 and 65 years old who received the Ad26.COV2.S COVID-19 vaccine or a placebo. V gene TRBV18 combines with J gene TRBJ2-5; D is uncertain. CDR3 DNA sequence: TGTGCCAGCTCCCCTTCCTCTATGGGAGAGACCCAGTACTTC. Translated: CASSPSSMGETQYF. Combining the CDR3 with reference TRBV18 and TRBJ2-5 gives the whole variable domain NAGVMQNPRHLVRRRGQEARLRCSPMKGHSHVYWYRQLPEEGLKFMVYLQKENIIDESGMPKERFSAEFPKEGPSILRIQQVVRGDSAAYFCASSPSSMGETQYFGPGTRLLVL.